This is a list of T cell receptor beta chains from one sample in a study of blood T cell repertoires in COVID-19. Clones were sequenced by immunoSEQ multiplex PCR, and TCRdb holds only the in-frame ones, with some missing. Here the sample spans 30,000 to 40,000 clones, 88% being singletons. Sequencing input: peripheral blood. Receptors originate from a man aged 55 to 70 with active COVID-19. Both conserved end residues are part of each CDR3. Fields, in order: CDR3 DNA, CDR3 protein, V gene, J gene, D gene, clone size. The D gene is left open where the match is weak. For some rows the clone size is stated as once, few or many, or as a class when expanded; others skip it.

DNA: TGTGCCAGCAGTAAACCTACTAGGCCCCAGCATTTT
CDR3: CASSKPTRPQHF
V: TRBV12-3/TRBV12-4
J: TRBJ1-5
D: -
size: once

DNA: TGTGCCAGCAGCCCTTTTCCTGGGCCAAAGTGGGCTAACTATGGCTACACCTTC
CDR3: CASSPFPGPKWANYGYTF
V: TRBV3-1/TRBV3-2
J: TRBJ1-2
D: -
size: -

DNA: TGTGCCAGCAGACGGGGGGCGCGGGACACCGGGGAGCTGTTTTTT
CDR3: CASRRGARDTGELFF
V: TRBV2
J: TRBJ2-2
D: -
size: -

DNA: TGTGCCAGCACTACGTACAGGGAAGGCTACGAGCAGTACTTC
CDR3: CASTTYREGYEQYF
V: TRBV7-2
J: TRBJ2-7
D: -
size: -

DNA: TGTGCCTGGAGCTCCAACGACAGGCGGGAAGCTTTCTTT
CDR3: CAWSSNDRREAFF
V: TRBV30
J: TRBJ1-1
D: -
size: -

DNA: TGTGCCAGCGGATCAACTGGGGGCTACGACACCGGGGAGCTGTTTTTT
CDR3: CASGSTGGYDTGELFF
V: TRBV5-4
J: TRBJ2-2
D: -
size: -

DNA: TGTGCCATCAGTGAGTCGTGGACAGGAACCCATGAGCAGTTCTTC
CDR3: CAISESWTGTHEQFF
V: TRBV10-3
J: TRBJ2-1
D: TRBD1
size: -

DNA: TGTGCCAGCAGCGAAAGGGGGACCGCTGGGCTCTACGAGCAGTACTTC
CDR3: CASSERGTAGLYEQYF
V: TRBV6-1
J: TRBJ2-7
D: -
size: -

DNA: TGTGCCAGCAGCATTCCCGGGACAGCTTCCAACTATGGCTACACCTTC
CDR3: CASSIPGTASNYGYTF
V: TRBV7-2
J: TRBJ1-2
D: TRBD1
size: once

DNA: TGCGCCAGCAGCGCCTCGACTAGCGGGAGTGGCACAGATACGCAGTATTTT
CDR3: CASSASTSGSGTDTQYF
V: TRBV5-1
J: TRBJ2-3
D: TRBD2
size: -

DNA: TGTGCCAGCAGCGTAGGGGGCGGGAGGGAGTACAATGAGCAGTTCTTC
CDR3: CASSVGGGREYNEQFF
V: TRBV9
J: TRBJ2-1
D: TRBD2
size: -

DNA: TGCGCCAGCAGGGGGACGGGACAGCAAGAGACCCAGTACTTC
CDR3: CASRGTGQQETQYF
V: TRBV5-1
J: TRBJ2-5
D: TRBD1
size: -

DNA: TGTGCCAGCAGTCCCGGGCAGGGGATACTTCAGCCCCAGCATTTT
CDR3: CASSPGQGILQPQHF
V: TRBV27
J: TRBJ1-5
D: -
size: -

DNA: TGTGCCAGCAGTTACGGGACCGGGGGAATCTACGAGCAGTACTTC
CDR3: CASSYGTGGIYEQYF
V: TRBV11-2
J: TRBJ2-7
D: -
size: once

DNA: TGTGCCAGCAGCTCCGGGACAGCTCTCCTTGATGAGCAGTTCTTC
CDR3: CASSSGTALLDEQFF
V: TRBV11-3
J: TRBJ2-1
D: TRBD1
size: -

DNA: TGTGCCAGCAGTTACTCGTTTCGCTCTGGAAACACCATATATTTT
CDR3: CASSYSFRSGNTIYF
V: TRBV6-5
J: TRBJ1-3
D: -
size: -

DNA: TGTGCCAGCAGTAAAAAGCGGGAGTTCTACGAGCAGTACTTC
CDR3: CASSKKREFYEQYF
V: TRBV27
J: TRBJ2-7
D: TRBD2
size: -

DNA: TGTGCCAGCAGTGAATATAGCGGGAGGGGCACCGGGGAGCTGTTTTTT
CDR3: CASSEYSGRGTGELFF
V: TRBV6-1
J: TRBJ2-2
D: TRBD2
size: -

DNA: TGTGCCAGCAGTTTACAGGGGGCCCCTCATGAGCAGTACTTC
CDR3: CASSLQGAPHEQYF
V: TRBV27
J: TRBJ2-7
D: TRBD1
size: -

DNA: TGTGCCAGTAGTATCCCCCTAGCGGGCACCGGGGAGCTGTTTTTT
CDR3: CASSIPLAGTGELFF
V: TRBV19
J: TRBJ2-2
D: TRBD2
size: -

DNA: TGTGCCAGCAGCCGCCGACAGGGGGTTTTAGGTGGCTACACCTTC
CDR3: CASSRRQGVLGGYTF
V: TRBV11-1
J: TRBJ1-2
D: TRBD1
size: -

DNA: TGTGCCAGCAGTCCCGGACTAGCGGGAGCAGCAGATACGCAGTATTTT
CDR3: CASSPGLAGAADTQYF
V: TRBV28
J: TRBJ2-3
D: TRBD2
size: -

DNA: TGTGCCAGCACCAAGGGACAGGGGGCCCTCTTGGCTGAAAAACTGTTTTTT
CDR3: CASTKGQGALLAEKLFF
V: TRBV5-8
J: TRBJ1-4
D: TRBD1
size: few

DNA: TGTGCCAGCAGTGGGGGGGCCAAAAACATTCAGTACTTC
CDR3: CASSGGAKNIQYF
V: TRBV6-6
J: TRBJ2-4
D: -
size: -

DNA: TGCGCCAGCAGCCGGGACAGGGGTGGCAATCAGCCCCAGCATTTT
CDR3: CASSRDRGGNQPQHF
V: TRBV4-1
J: TRBJ1-5
D: TRBD1
size: few

DNA: TGTGCCAGCAGCCCTTTTTTATGGGGAGCAGATTTGCCTAATCAGCCCCAGCATTTT
CDR3: CASSPFLWGADLPNQPQHF
V: TRBV21-1
J: TRBJ1-5
D: -
size: -

DNA: TGTGCCAGCAGTTCACTCCAGGCCCAGGCAGGGGGCGCGAGGACTGAAGCTTTCTTT
CDR3: CASSSLQAQAGGARTEAFF
V: TRBV27
J: TRBJ1-1
D: TRBD1
size: -

DNA: TGTGCCAGCTCACCGACTAGCGGGAGGAATAATGAGCAGTTCTTC
CDR3: CASSPTSGRNNEQFF
V: TRBV18
J: TRBJ2-1
D: TRBD2
size: -

DNA: TGTGCCAGTAGTAGCGGACAGGGGGACCGCACCACTAACTATGGCTACACCTTC
CDR3: CASSSGQGDRTTNYGYTF
V: TRBV19
J: TRBJ1-2
D: TRBD1
size: -

DNA: TGTGCCACCAGCCACACCACTAGCAGCAATGAGCAGTTCTTC
CDR3: CATSHTTSSNEQFF
V: TRBV24-1
J: TRBJ2-1
D: -
size: -

DNA: TGTGCCAGTAGTATCGCGCAGGGGGCGCGTGGAAAACTGTTTTTT
CDR3: CASSIAQGARGKLFF
V: TRBV19
J: TRBJ1-4
D: TRBD1
size: -

DNA: TGTGCCAGCAGTGAAGAGGGGGGGGGCGTCTATGGCTACACCTTC
CDR3: CASSEEGGGVYGYTF
V: TRBV6-1
J: TRBJ1-2
D: -
size: -

DNA: TGTGCCTGGCGTGTAGACAGGCAAGGGGCTGAAGCTTTCTTT
CDR3: CAWRVDRQGAEAFF
V: TRBV30
J: TRBJ1-1
D: -
size: few

DNA: TGCGCCAGCAGCGCCAGCGGGGAAAGGGGGACCCAGTACTTC
CDR3: CASSASGERGTQYF
V: TRBV5-1
J: TRBJ2-5
D: TRBD2
size: -

DNA: TGTGCCAGCAGTGAAGCGAGGGTAGCGGGAGCCCCCGGGGAGCTGTTTTTT
CDR3: CASSEARVAGAPGELFF
V: TRBV2
J: TRBJ2-2
D: TRBD2
size: -

DNA: TGTGCCAGCAGCTTAAGGGTCAGGGAGACCCAGTACTTC
CDR3: CASSLRVRETQYF
V: TRBV7-3
J: TRBJ2-5
D: -
size: -

DNA: TGCGCCAGCAGTTGGCTAGCGGGAGGGCCAGATACGCAGTATTTT
CDR3: CASSWLAGGPDTQYF
V: TRBV10-1
J: TRBJ2-3
D: TRBD2
size: -

DNA: TGTGCCAGCAGTGTCAGGGATGAGCAGTTCTTC
CDR3: CASSVRDEQFF
V: TRBV2
J: TRBJ2-1
D: -
size: once

DNA: TGTGCCAGCAGTGAAGGGGGCAGGCCTGTTAGCACAGATACGCAGTATTTT
CDR3: CASSEGGRPVSTDTQYF
V: TRBV2
J: TRBJ2-3
D: -
size: once